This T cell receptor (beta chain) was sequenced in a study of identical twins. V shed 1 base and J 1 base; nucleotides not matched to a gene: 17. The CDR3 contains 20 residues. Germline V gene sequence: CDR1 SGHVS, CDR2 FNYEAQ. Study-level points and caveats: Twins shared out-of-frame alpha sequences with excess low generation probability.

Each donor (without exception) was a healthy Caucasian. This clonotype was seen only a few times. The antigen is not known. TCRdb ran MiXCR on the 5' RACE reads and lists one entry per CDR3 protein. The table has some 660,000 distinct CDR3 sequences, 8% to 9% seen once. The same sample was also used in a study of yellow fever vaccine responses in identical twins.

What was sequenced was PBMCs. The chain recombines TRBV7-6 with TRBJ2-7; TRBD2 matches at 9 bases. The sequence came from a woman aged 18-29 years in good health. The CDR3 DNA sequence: TGTGCCAGCAGCTTAGTGACCGGCCTAATGGCGGGAGGGTTGTCCTACGAGCAGTACTTC. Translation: CASSLVTGLMAGGLSYEQYF. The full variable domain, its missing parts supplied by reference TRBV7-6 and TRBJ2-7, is GAGVSQSPRYKVTKRGQDVALRCDPISGHVSLYWYRQALGQGPEFLTYFNYEAQQDKSGLPNDRFSAERPEGSISTLTIQRTEQRDSAMYRCASSLVTGLMAGGLSYEQYFGPGTRLTVT.